The 19 T cell receptor beta chains given below trace back to one sample, sequenced in a study of PD-L1 blockade in urothelial cancer. Time point denoted: pretreatment peripheral blood. Only in-frame clones appear in the TCRdb table, and some are missing; sequencing was by immunoSEQ multiplex PCR. The table lists fewer than 60,000 clones, 65% to 90% of them singletons, with around a sixth in the top ten. The input for sequencing was PBMCs, taken around atezolizumab (anti-PD-L1) treatment. The receptors were gathered from an older man with urothelial cancer.

CDR3 bases: TGTGCCACCCCCCGGGGTAGGACCAACACCGGGGAGCTGTTTTTT. Translation: CATPRGRTNTGELFF. The chain carries TRBV19 and TRBJ2-2; tentative D call: TRBD2 (5 bases). V dropped 10 bases and J dropped 2 bases, with 17 bases sitting between them. The germline CDR1 and CDR2 sequences are LNHDA and SQIVND (reference sequence). The CDR3 extends over 15 amino acids.

The rearrangement uses TRBV11-2 and TRBJ1-4; a possible D gene is TRBD1 (6 bases). The germline CDR1 and CDR2 sequences are SGHAT and FQNNGV. V was trimmed by 2 bases and J by 4 bases, leaving 14 bases between them. The CDR3 is made up of 16 amino acids. Here the CDR3 reads CASSLRATGFNEKLFF. The CDR3 DNA is TGTGCCAGCAGCTTAAGGGCGACAGGTTTTAATGAAAAACTGTTTTTT.

This chain joins TRBV28 and TRBJ2-3; D is possibly TRBD2 (6 bases). V lost 9 bases, J lost 3 bases, and 22 bases lay in between. Germline V lookup: CDR1 MDHEN, CDR2 SYDVKM. This CDR3 contains 16 residues. DNA of the CDR3: TGTGCCAGTACGTACTCAGCGGAGGAGGGGACAGATACGCAGTATTTT. Protein product: CASTYSAEEGTDTQYF.

This chain uses TRBV4-1 with TRBJ2-3; TRBD2 aligns across 13 bases. The CDR3 is 19 residues long. Germline trimming cut 4 bases from V and 14 bases from J; bases unmatched to any gene: 24. Germline CDR1 and CDR2: MGHRA and YSYEKL. The CDR3 nucleotides read TGCGCCAGCAGCCCGTCCCCGGGACTAGCGGGACCACGACCACAATACGCGTATTTT. Residues: CASSPSPGLAGPRPQYAYF.

This clone was seen only once. The genes are TRBV5-1 and TRBJ2-7, with 10 nucleotides matching TRBD1. Germline lookup yields CDR1 SGHRS and CDR2 YFSETQ. The CDR3 runs to 15 residues. Unmatched junction bases numbered 11, after V lost 4 bases and J lost 7 bases. CDR3 region: CASSHPGDRGNEQYF. DNA for the CDR3: TGCGCCAGCAGCCACCCGGGGGACAGGGGCAATGAGCAGTACTTC.

V is TRBV4-2 and J is TRBJ1-2; D may be TRBD1 (5 bases). V dropped 1 base and J dropped 8 bases, with 11 bases sitting between them. Germline loops: CDR1 LGHNA, CDR2 YNFKEQ. There are 13 residues in the CDR3. DNA for the CDR3: TGTGCCAGCAGCCAAGCGCGGGGCCGAGGCTACACCTTC. Translating gives CASSQARGRGYTF.

The chain links TRBV13 to TRBJ2-7; tentative D call: TRBD2 (6 bases). V dropped 3 bases and J dropped 1 base, with 16 bases sitting between them. This CDR3 is built from 16 residues. Germline V CDR1 and CDR2: PRHDT, FYEKMQ (reference sequence). This CDR3 is CASSFSGLAPSYEQYF. In DNA form, the CDR3 reads TGTGCCAGCAGCTTTTCCGGCCTAGCGCCTTCCTACGAGCAGTACTTC.

The chain carries TRBV11-2 and TRBJ2-2; perhaps TRBD1 as D (6 bases). V shed 4 bases and J shed 2 bases, with 14 bases lying between them. CDR3 size: 16 residues. Germline V gene data show CDR1 as SGHAT and CDR2 as FQNNGV. The CDR3 here is CASSSIGTPNTGELFF. As DNA, the CDR3 is TGTGCCAGCAGCTCCATCGGGACACCTAACACCGGGGAGCTGTTTTTT.

This chain joins TRBV5-1 and TRBJ1-1; D gene uncertain. The CDR3 is made up of 13 amino acids. The germline V gene encodes CDR1 SGHRS and CDR2 YFSETQ. Trimming took 0 bases from V and 3 from J, leaving 6 bases between them. DNA for the CDR3: TGCGCCAGCAGCTTGGACGGTTACACTGAAGCTTTCTTT. Residues: CASSLDGYTEAFF.

The chain is built from TRBV29-1 and TRBJ2-2; 11 bases fit TRBD2. Trimming at V came to 5 bases and at J to 2 bases, leaving 1 base not matched to a gene. CDR1 is SQVTM, CDR2 ANQGSEA, per germline. The length of the CDR3 is 14 residues. The DNA of the CDR3 is TGCAGCGTTACTAGCGGGAGAAACACCGGGGAGCTGTTTTTT. Its translation: CSVTSGRNTGELFF.

This chain uses TRBV2 with TRBJ2-2; D not certain. This CDR3 contains 15 residues. Trimming took 5 bases from V and 5 from J, leaving 15 bases between them. The germline CDR1 and CDR2 sequences are SNHLY and FYNNEI. CDR3 DNA: TGTGCCAGCAGTATGGCAGGCCCGTGGACCGGGGAGCTGTTTTTT. Translation: CASSMAGPWTGELFF.

J is TRBJ2-4 and V is TRBV27, with a weak D call TRBD2 (7 bases). Germline V gives CDR1 MNHEY, CDR2 SMNVEV (reference sequence). The germline V and J ends were trimmed by 6 bases and 7 bases, with 16 bases remaining between them. The CDR3 has 14 residues. The CDR3: CASSAGGLGNIQYF. The CDR3 DNA is TGTGCCAGCAGCGCCGGGGGGCTTGGGAACATTCAGTACTTC.

V is TRBV5-1 and J is TRBJ2-3, with D tentatively TRBD2 (6 bases). V lost 0 bases and J lost 14, with 16 bases in between. Germline CDR1 is SGHRS and CDR2 is YFSETQ. The CDR3 length is 13 residues. Here the CDR3 DNA reads TGCGCCAGCAGCTTGGCGGCGGGAAGATACGCGTATTTT. Protein sequence: CASSLAAGRYAYF.

V gene TRBV19 combines with J gene TRBJ2-4; D gene ambiguous. V lost 6 bases and J lost 0, with 12 bases in between. The germline gives CDR1 LNHDA, CDR2 SQIVND (reference sequence). This CDR3 region has 15 residues. The CDR3 DNA sequence: TGTGCCAGTAGCCCAACTGCCCTAGCCAAAAACATTCAGTACTTC. It encodes CASSPTALAKNIQYF.

The rearrangement uses TRBV6-5 and TRBJ2-7; D is ambiguous. Germline loops: CDR1 MNHEY, CDR2 SVGAGI. V lost 6 bases, J lost 2 bases, and 14 bases lay in between. The length of the CDR3 is 14 residues. The CDR3 nucleotides are TGTGCCAGCAGACACGACACGGTAACCTACGAGCAGTACTTC. Amino acids: CASRHDTVTYEQYF.

This clone appeared once. The chain carries TRBV11-2 and TRBJ2-5; 11 nucleotides line up with TRBD2. The CDR3 contains 16 residues. Germline V gene data show CDR1 as SGHAT and CDR2 as FQNNGV. The V segment lost 2 bases and the J segment 4 bases; nucleotides outside the gene matches: 6. The CDR3 here is CASSLKSSGRRETQYF. CDR3 DNA sequence: TGTGCCAGCAGCTTAAAGTCTAGCGGGAGGAGAGAGACCCAGTACTTC.

The V gene is TRBV18, the J gene TRBJ1-3, with D tentatively TRBD1 (6 bases). V was pared by 5 bases and J by 0 bases, with 11 bases between. Germline V CDR1 and CDR2: KGHSH, LQKENI. The CDR3 runs 15 residues. The CDR3 coding sequence is TGTGCCAGCTCAGACGACAGGAGCTCTGGAAACACCATATATTTT. This gives the protein CASSDDRSSGNTIYF.

The rearrangement links TRBV2 to TRBJ1-2; 8 nucleotides agree with TRBD1. From germline, CDR1 is SNHLY and CDR2 FYNNEI. V lost 7 bases and J lost 4; bases outside the gene matches: 17. This CDR3 is 17 amino acids long. The CDR3 loop is CASTEQQGVVETYGYTF. CDR3 nucleotide sequence: TGTGCCAGCACCGAGCAACAGGGGGTGGTCGAAACCTATGGCTACACCTTC.

The chain carries TRBV15 and TRBJ2-1; 9 positions agree with TRBD1. The V and J ends lost 4 bases and 6 bases, in that order; junction bases with no gene match: 7. Germline values: CDR1 LNHNV, CDR2 YYDKDF (reference sequence). CDR3 length equals 15 residues. The CDR3 sequence is CATSTHRGQGNEQFF. The CDR3 nucleotides are TGTGCCACCAGCACCCACAGGGGGCAGGGCAATGAGCAGTTCTTC.